This T cell receptor beta chain was retrieved from a study of cytomegalovirus exposure and HLA in healthy donors. General study points: Researchers reported from a later analysis that most CMV-associated TCR beta chains appeared HLA-restricted. A likely sequencing artifact accounted for one observed cluster of highly shared sequence variants.

Researchers ran the PCR with 60 Vbeta and 13 Jbeta primers. Sequencing used immunoSEQ multiplex PCR; TCRdb keeps in-frame clones, though not all of them. The profile covers 150,000 to 180,000 clones, with around 74% appearing a single time and over 2.5% taken by the ten largest. Germline-derived CDR1 and CDR2 are MNHNS and SASEGT. The junction had 4 bases not matched to a gene; V was cut back by 3 bases and J by 2 bases. The CDR3 loop spans 17 amino acids. A remark on this clone: Its antigen remains unidentified.

Sequenced: PBMCs. This TCR came from a man younger than 35 in good health and CMV-seronegative. The chain joins TRBV6-1 to TRBJ1-4; 12 positions agree with TRBD1. The CDR3 spells CASSEWDRGPTNEKLFF. CDR3 in DNA: TGTGCCAGCAGTGAGTGGGACAGGGGGCCTACTAATGAAAAACTGTTTTTT.